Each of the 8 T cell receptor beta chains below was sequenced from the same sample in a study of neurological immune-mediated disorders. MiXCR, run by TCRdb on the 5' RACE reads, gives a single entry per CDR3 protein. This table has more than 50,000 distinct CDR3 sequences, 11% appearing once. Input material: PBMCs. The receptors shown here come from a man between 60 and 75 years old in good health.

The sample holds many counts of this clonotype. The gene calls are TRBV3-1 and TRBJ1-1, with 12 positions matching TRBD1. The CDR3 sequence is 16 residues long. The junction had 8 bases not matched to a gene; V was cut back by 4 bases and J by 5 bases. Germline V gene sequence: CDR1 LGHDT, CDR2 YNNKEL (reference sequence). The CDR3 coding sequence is TGTGCCAGCAGCCCCCGGGACAGGGGGCTGAGGACTGAAGCTTTCTTT. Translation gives CASSPRDRGLRTEAFF.

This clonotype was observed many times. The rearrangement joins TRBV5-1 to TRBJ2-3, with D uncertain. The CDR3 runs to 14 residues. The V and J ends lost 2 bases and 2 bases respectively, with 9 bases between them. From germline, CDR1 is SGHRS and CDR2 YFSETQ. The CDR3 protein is CASSFRSNTDTQYF. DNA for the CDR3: TGCGCCAGCAGCTTCAGGAGCAACACAGATACGCAGTATTTT.

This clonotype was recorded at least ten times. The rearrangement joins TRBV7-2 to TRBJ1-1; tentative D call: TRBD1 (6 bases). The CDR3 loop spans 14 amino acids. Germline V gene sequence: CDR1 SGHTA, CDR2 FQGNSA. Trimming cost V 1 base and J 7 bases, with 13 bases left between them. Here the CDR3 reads CASSLDSGVDEAFF. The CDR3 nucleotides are TGTGCCAGCAGCTTAGATTCAGGGGTAGATGAAGCTTTCTTT.

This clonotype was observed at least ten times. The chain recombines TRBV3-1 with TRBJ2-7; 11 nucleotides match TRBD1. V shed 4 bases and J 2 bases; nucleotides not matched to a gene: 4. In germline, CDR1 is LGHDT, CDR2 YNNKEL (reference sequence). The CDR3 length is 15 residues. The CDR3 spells CASSLSGQGAYEQYF. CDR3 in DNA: TGTGCCAGCAGCCTGTCGGGACAGGGGGCCTACGAGCAGTACTTC.

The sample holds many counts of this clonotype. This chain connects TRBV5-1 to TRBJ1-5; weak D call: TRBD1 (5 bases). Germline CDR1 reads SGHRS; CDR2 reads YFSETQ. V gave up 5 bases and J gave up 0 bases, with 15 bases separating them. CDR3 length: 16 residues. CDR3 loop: CASRGQGELSNQPQHF. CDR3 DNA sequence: TGCGCCAGCAGAGGGCAGGGAGAGCTTAGCAATCAGCCCCAGCATTTT. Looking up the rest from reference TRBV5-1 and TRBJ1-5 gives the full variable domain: KAGVTQTPRYLIKTRGQQVTLSCSPISGHRSVSWYQQTPGQGLQFLFEYFSETQRNKGNFPGRFSGRQFSNSRSEMNVSTLELGDSALYLCASRGQGELSNQPQHFGDGTRLSIL.

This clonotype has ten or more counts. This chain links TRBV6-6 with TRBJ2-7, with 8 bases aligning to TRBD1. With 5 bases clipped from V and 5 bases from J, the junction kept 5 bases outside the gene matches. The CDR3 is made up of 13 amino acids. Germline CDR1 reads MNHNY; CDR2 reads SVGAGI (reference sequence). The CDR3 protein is CASSRNRGDEQYF. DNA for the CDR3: TGTGCCAGCAGTCGGAACAGGGGGGACGAGCAGTACTTC.

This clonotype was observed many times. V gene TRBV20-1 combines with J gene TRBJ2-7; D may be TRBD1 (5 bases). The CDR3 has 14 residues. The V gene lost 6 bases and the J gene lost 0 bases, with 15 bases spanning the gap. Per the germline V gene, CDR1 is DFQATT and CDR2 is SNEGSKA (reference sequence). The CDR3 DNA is TGCAGTGCCAGGGCGAAAGTCGTCTCCTACGAGCAGTACTTC. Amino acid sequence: CSARAKVVSYEQYF.

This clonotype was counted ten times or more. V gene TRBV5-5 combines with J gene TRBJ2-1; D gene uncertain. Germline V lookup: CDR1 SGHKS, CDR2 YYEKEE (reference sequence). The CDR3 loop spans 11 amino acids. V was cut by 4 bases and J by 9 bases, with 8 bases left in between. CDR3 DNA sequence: TGTGCCAGCAGCCCAGAAGGTGAGCAGTTCTTC. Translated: CASSPEGEQFF. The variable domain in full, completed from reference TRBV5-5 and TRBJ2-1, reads DAGVTQSPTHLIKTRGQQVTLRCSPISGHKSVSWYQQVLGQGPQFIFQYYEKEERGRGNFPDRFSARQFPNYSSELNVNALLLGDSALYLCASSPEGEQFFGPGTRLTVL.